Below, one T cell receptor (beta chain) is given with its context. Antigen specificity is unknown. The CDR3 consists of 17 residues. V lost 1 base and J lost 3; bases outside the gene matches: 9. The germline V gene encodes CDR1 SGDLS and CDR2 YYNGEE. A multiplex PCR was run with 60 Vbeta primers and 13 Jbeta primers. Libraries were prepared by immunoSEQ multiplex PCR; TCRdb keeps only in-frame clonotypes and omits some of them. The sample contains 72,000 or so clones, roughly 74% of which appear only once. This sample was included in a study of cytomegalovirus exposure and HLA in healthy donors. General study points: For most subjects, TCR beta sequences were reported to predict HLA-A and HLA-B alleles with accuracy. HLA alleles showed associations with roughly 17,000 TCR beta sequences in a later analysis, at a 0.05 false discovery rate. A later examination showed that TCR association rates differed by HLA locus, with DRB1 most and HLA-C fewest. Roughly uniform depth of sequencing across donors was assumed in presence/absence analyses.

Source material: PBMCs. This TCR derives from a human donor in good health. This rearrangement joins TRBV9 to TRBJ2-5, with 10 nucleotides matching TRBD1. DNA of the CDR3: TGTGCCAGCAGCGTATGGGGAGGGGACAGGGGAAAAGAGACCCAGTACTTC. Translated: CASSVWGGDRGKETQYF.